Listed below are T cell receptor beta chains from one sample, sequenced in a study of T cells expressing NK-cell markers. TCRdb reprocessed the 5' RACE reads and keeps a single row for each CDR3 protein, giving no DNA. This table lists hundreds of thousands of distinct CDR3 sequences. The sample was blood T cells: a sorted CD56 or NKG2C T cell subset, CD4+ or CD8+ T cells, or bulk PBMC T cells (not recorded which). Source of these receptors: a young man in good health. The CDR3 runs from the conserved cysteine through the conserved F or W.

CDR3 protein: CAISGVGGPMNTEAFF
V gene: TRBV10-3
J gene: TRBJ1-1

CDR3 protein: CASSYSATSGRAEQFF
V gene: TRBV6-5
J gene: TRBJ2-1

CDR3 protein: CAVGRDPDTQYF
V gene: TRBV7-9
J gene: TRBJ2-3

CDR3 protein: CASSLGSSGSSGEQFF
V gene: TRBV5-1
J gene: TRBJ2-1

CDR3 protein: CATSREGAVEDTQYF
V gene: TRBV15
J gene: TRBJ2-3

CDR3 protein: CASSILTGELFF
V gene: TRBV2
J gene: TRBJ2-2

CDR3 protein: CASSLDTNTGELFF
V gene: TRBV7-9
J gene: TRBJ2-2

CDR3 protein: CAISEQGQGQGTQYF
V gene: TRBV10-3
J gene: TRBJ2-5

CDR3 protein: CATSGTPTYEQYF
V gene: TRBV12-3/TRBV12-4
J gene: TRBJ2-7

CDR3 protein: CASSVVRITGELFF
V gene: TRBV12-3/TRBV12-4
J gene: TRBJ2-2

CDR3 protein: CASSLEGADTGELFF
V gene: TRBV7-3
J gene: TRBJ2-2

CDR3 protein: CSAGREDVQETQYF
V gene: TRBV29-1
J gene: TRBJ2-5

CDR3 protein: CASSTYSYTGELFF
V gene: TRBV27
J gene: TRBJ2-2

CDR3 protein: CATSGGSARSYNEQFF
V gene: TRBV24-1
J gene: TRBJ2-1

CDR3 protein: CSAGITTNQETQYF
V gene: TRBV20-1
J gene: TRBJ2-5

CDR3 protein: CSARSGRQTDTQYF
V gene: TRBV20-1
J gene: TRBJ2-3

CDR3 protein: CASSLWPGGLNEQFF
V gene: TRBV5-1
J gene: TRBJ2-1

CDR3 protein: CASSLVTGKGEQFF
V gene: TRBV11-2
J gene: TRBJ2-1

CDR3 protein: CATESGRGTDTQYF
V gene: TRBV7-2
J gene: TRBJ2-3

CDR3 protein: CAISETSGGSYEQYF
V gene: TRBV10-3
J gene: TRBJ2-7

CDR3 protein: CASSLGDRVYGYTF
V gene: TRBV5-1
J gene: TRBJ1-2

CDR3 protein: CSARDGRTSGLTDTQYF
V gene: TRBV20-1
J gene: TRBJ2-3

CDR3 protein: CSVVIRLAPILPYEQYF
V gene: TRBV29-1
J gene: TRBJ2-7

CDR3 protein: CASSLTGTGGTDTQYF
V gene: TRBV28
J gene: TRBJ2-3

CDR3 protein: CASSPRGTLQETQYF
V gene: TRBV7-9
J gene: TRBJ2-5

CDR3 protein: CASSQPGPFYEQYF
V gene: TRBV4-2
J gene: TRBJ2-7

CDR3 protein: CASSLADGRTEAFF
V gene: TRBV5-6
J gene: TRBJ1-1

CDR3 protein: CASSQELLLGIGYNEQFF
V gene: TRBV14
J gene: TRBJ2-1

CDR3 protein: CASSTKPGGRDNEQFF
V gene: TRBV7-9
J gene: TRBJ2-1

CDR3 protein: CASSPRRTDPRGEQYF
V gene: TRBV12-3/TRBV12-4
J gene: TRBJ2-7

CDR3 protein: CASSYPKSGNSYNEQFF
V gene: TRBV6-5
J gene: TRBJ2-1

CDR3 protein: CSVGDKTDTQYF
V gene: TRBV29-1
J gene: TRBJ2-3

CDR3 protein: CASSISGLAPYNEQFF
V gene: TRBV19
J gene: TRBJ2-1

CDR3 protein: CASSLSGVGKTQHF
V gene: TRBV27
J gene: TRBJ1-5

CDR3 protein: CASSRGLAGTQETQYF
V gene: TRBV5-1
J gene: TRBJ2-5

CDR3 protein: CASSLAGSETQYF
V gene: TRBV7-9
J gene: TRBJ2-5

CDR3 protein: CASSQDVGRLNEQFF
V gene: TRBV4-1
J gene: TRBJ2-1